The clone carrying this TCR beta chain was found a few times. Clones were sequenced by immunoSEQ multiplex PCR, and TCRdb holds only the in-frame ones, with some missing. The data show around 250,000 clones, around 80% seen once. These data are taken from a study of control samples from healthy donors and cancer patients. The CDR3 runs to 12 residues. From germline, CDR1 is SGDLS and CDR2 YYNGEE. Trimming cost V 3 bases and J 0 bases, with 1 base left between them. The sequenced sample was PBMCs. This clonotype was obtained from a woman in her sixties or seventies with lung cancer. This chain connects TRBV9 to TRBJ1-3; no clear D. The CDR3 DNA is TGTGCCAGCAGCGCCTCTGGAAACACCATATATTTT. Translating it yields CASSASGNTIYF.